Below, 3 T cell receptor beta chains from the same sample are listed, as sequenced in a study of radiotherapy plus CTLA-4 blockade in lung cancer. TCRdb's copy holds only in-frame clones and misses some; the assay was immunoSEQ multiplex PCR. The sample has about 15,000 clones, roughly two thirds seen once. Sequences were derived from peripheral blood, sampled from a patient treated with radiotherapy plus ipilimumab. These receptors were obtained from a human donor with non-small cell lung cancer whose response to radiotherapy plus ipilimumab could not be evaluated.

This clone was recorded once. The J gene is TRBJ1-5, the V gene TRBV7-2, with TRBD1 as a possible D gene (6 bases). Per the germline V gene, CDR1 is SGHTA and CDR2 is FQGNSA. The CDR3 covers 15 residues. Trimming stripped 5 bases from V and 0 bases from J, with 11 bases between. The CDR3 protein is CASSDGTNSNQPQHF. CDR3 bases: TGTGCCAGCAGCGATGGGACAAATAGCAATCAGCCCCAGCATTTT.

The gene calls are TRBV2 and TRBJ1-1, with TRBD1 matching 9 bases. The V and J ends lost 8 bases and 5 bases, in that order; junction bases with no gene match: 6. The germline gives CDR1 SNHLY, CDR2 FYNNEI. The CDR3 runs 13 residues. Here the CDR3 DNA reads TGTGCCAGCGTCCGGGACAGGGCGACTGAAGCTTTCTTT. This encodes CASVRDRATEAFF. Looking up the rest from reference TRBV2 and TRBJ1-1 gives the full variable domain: EPEVTQTPSHQVTQMGQEVILRCVPISNHLYFYWYRQILGQKVEFLVSFYNNEISEKSEIFDDQFSVERPDGSNFTLKIRSTKLEDSAMYFCASVRDRATEAFFGQGTRLTVV.

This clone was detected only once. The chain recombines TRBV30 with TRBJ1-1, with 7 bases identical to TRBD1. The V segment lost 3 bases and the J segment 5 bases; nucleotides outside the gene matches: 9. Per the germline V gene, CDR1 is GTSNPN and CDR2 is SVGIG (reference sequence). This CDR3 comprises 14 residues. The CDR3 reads CAWRRDSPRTEAFF. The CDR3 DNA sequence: TGTGCCTGGAGGCGGGACAGTCCGAGGACTGAAGCTTTCTTT.